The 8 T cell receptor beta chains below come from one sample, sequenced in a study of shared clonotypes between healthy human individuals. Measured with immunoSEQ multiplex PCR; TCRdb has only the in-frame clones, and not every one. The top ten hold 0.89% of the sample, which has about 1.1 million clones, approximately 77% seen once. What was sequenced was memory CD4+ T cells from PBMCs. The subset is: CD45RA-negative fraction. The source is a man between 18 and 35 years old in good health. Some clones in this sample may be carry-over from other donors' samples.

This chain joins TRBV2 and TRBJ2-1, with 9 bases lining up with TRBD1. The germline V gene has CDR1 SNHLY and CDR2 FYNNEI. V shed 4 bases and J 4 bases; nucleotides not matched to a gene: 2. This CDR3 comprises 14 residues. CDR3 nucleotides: TGTGCCAGCAGTGGGGACAGGGAATACAATGAGCAGTTCTTC. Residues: CASSGDREYNEQFF.

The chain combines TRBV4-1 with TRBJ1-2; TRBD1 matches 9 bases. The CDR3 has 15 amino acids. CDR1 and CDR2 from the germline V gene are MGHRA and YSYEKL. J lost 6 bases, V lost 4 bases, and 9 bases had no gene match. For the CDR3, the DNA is TGCGCCAGCAGCCCTGGGGACAGGGACGGACATGGCTACACCTTC. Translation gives CASSPGDRDGHGYTF.

Here the CDR3 DNA reads TGTGCCAGCTCACCCCGGAGAGCGGCTCAAGAGACCCAGTACTTC. It translates to CASSPRRAAQETQYF. This chain joins TRBV18 and TRBJ2-5, with TRBD2 as a possible D gene (5 bases). CDR1 KGHSH and CDR2 LQKENI come from the germline V gene. V was pared by 3 bases and J by 2 bases, with 13 bases between. This CDR3 comprises 15 residues.

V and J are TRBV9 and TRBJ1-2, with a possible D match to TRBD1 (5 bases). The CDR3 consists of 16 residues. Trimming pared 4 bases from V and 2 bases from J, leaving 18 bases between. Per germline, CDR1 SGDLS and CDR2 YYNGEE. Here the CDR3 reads CASSPYGAAENYGYTF. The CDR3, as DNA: TGTGCCAGCAGCCCTTACGGGGCCGCTGAAAACTATGGCTACACCTTC. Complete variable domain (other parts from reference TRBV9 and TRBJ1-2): DSGVTQTPKHLITATGQRVTLRCSPRSGDLSVYWYQQSLDQGLQFLIQYYNGEERAKGNILERFSAQQFPDLHSELNLSSLELGDSALYFCASSPYGAAENYGYTFGSGTRLTVV.

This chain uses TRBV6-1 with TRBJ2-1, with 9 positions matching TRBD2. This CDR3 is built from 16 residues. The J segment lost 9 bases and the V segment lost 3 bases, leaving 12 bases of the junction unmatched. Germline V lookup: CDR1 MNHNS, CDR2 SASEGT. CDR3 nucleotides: TGTGCCAGCAGTGAGCGGGGCGGGAGGGTTTTGGGTGAGCAGTTCTTC. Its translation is CASSERGGRVLGEQFF.

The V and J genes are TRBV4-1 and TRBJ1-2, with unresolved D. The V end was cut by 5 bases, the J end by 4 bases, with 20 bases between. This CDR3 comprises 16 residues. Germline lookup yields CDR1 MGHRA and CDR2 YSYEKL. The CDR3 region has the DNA TGCGCCAGCAGCAATGAGGAGAACCGAAAGACCTATGGCTACACCTTC. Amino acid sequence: CASSNEENRKTYGYTF.

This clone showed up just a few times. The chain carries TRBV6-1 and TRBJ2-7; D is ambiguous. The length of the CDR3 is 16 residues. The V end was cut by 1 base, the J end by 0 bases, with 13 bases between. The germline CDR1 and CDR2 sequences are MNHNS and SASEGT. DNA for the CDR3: TGTGCCAGCAGTGAAGATGGCGTAACACACTCCTACGAGCAGTACTTC. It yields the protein CASSEDGVTHSYEQYF.

The CDR3 coding sequence is TGTGCCAGCTCACCACAGAACTGGCTTGACGGCGGGAATACGCAGTATTTT. Its protein product is CASSPQNWLDGGNTQYF. The rearrangement uses TRBV18 and TRBJ2-3; TRBD2 is a possible D gene (6 bases). CDR3 length: 17 amino acids. Germline CDR1 KGHSH, CDR2 LQKENI. V was pared by 1 base and J by 7 bases, with 21 bases between.